Listed here are 11 T cell receptor beta chains from one sample, sequenced in a study of blood T cell repertoires in COVID-19. Clones were read by immunoSEQ multiplex PCR, and TCRdb kept only the in-frame ones, dropping some. The sample lists around 200,000 clones, around 84% occurring once. Sequenced sample: peripheral blood. The receptors here all came from a man in his forties with active or convalescent COVID-19.

This chain joins TRBV28 and TRBJ2-1; 8 nucleotides match TRBD2. Per germline, CDR1 MDHEN and CDR2 SYDVKM. J was trimmed by 4 bases and V by 5 bases; bases with no gene match: 7. The CDR3 totals 15 residues. CDR3 sequence: CASSLGGEVYNEQFF. The CDR3 nucleotides read TGTGCCAGCAGTCTCGGGGGGGAGGTTTACAATGAGCAGTTCTTC.

In this sample, this clone turned up once. The J gene is TRBJ2-7, the V gene TRBV11-2; 7 positions agree with TRBD2. The CDR3 has 17 residues. V lost 5 bases and J lost 0; bases outside the gene matches: 13. The germline CDR1 and CDR2 sequences are SGHAT and FQNNGV. The CDR3 spells CASSPPQLADYSYEQYF. CDR3 nucleotides: TGTGCCAGCAGCCCACCACAGCTAGCGGATTACTCCTACGAGCAGTACTTC.

The chain combines TRBV7-9 with TRBJ2-2; 8 bases fit TRBD1. The V and J ends lost 4 bases and 5 bases, in that order; junction bases with no gene match: 9. Germline lookup yields CDR1 SEHNR and CDR2 FQNEAQ (reference sequence). The CDR3 length is 16 residues. DNA for the CDR3: TGTGCCAGCAGCTCGTACGGGACAGGTCTTACCGGGGAGCTGTTTTTT. Amino acids: CASSSYGTGLTGELFF. Full variable domain (remainder filled in from reference TRBV7-9 and TRBJ2-2): DTGVSQNPRHKITKRGQNVTFRCDPISEHNRLYWYRQTLGQGPEFLTYFQNEAQLEKSRLLSDRFSAERPKGSFSTLEIQRTEQGDSAMYLCASSSYGTGLTGELFFGEGSRLTVL.

The V and J genes are TRBV30 and TRBJ1-3; D not certain. The length of the CDR3 is 12 residues. The germline V gene has CDR1 GTSNPN and CDR2 SVGIG (reference sequence). V shed 5 bases and J shed 4 bases, with 9 bases lying between them. CDR3 amino acids: CAWLPRGNTIYF. The CDR3, as DNA: TGTGCCTGGTTGCCGCGAGGAAACACCATATATTTT.

This clone turned up a few times. The rearrangement joins TRBV2 to TRBJ2-1, with 13 bases identical to TRBD2. The junction had 9 bases not matched to a gene; V was cut back by 6 bases and J by 10 bases. The CDR3 is made up of 15 amino acids. Germline CDR1 SNHLY, CDR2 FYNNEI. The CDR3 sequence: CASRFTSGGANEQFF. CDR3 nucleotide sequence: TGTGCCAGCAGATTTACTAGCGGGGGGGCCAACGAGCAGTTCTTC.

The chain uses TRBV4-2 and TRBJ1-2; D uncertain. Germline V gives CDR1 LGHNA, CDR2 YNFKEQ. The CDR3 sequence is 19 residues long. V lost 0 bases and J lost 0, with 20 bases in between. The CDR3, as DNA: TGTGCCAGCAGCCAAGAGTTTGGAGGCCCACGAATTACTAACTATGGCTACACCTTC. Protein: CASSQEFGGPRITNYGYTF.

This rearrangement joins TRBV7-2 to TRBJ2-3, with TRBD1 identical over 9 bases. The trim removed 4 bases at V and 1 base at J, leaving 3 bases unmatched. Per germline, CDR1 SGHTA and CDR2 FQGNSA. This CDR3 is built from 15 residues. CDR3 sequence reads: CASSWTGAGTDTQYF. The CDR3 DNA follows: TGTGCCAGCAGCTGGACAGGGGCTGGCACAGATACGCAGTATTTT.

The chain has TRBV28 and TRBJ1-1; D remains unclear. Trimming took off 3 bases at V and 4 bases at J, with 12 bases between the two ends. The CDR3 is 14 amino acids. Germline values: CDR1 MDHEN, CDR2 SYDVKM. The CDR3, as DNA: TGTGCCAGCAGTTTCGAGGGAGTGAGCACTGAAGCTTTCTTT. Encoded protein: CASSFEGVSTEAFF. Based on the CDR3 plus reference TRBV28 and TRBJ1-1, the full variable domain is DVKVTQSSRYLVKRTGEKVFLECVQDMDHENMFWYRQDPGLGLRLIYFSYDVKMKEKGDIPEGYSVSREKKERFSLILESASTNQTSMYLCASSFEGVSTEAFFGQGTRLTVV.

This clone appeared a single time. V gene TRBV5-6 combines with J gene TRBJ2-3; D may be TRBD1 (5 bases). V was shortened by 0 bases and J by 5 bases, with 7 bases between the two germline ends. This CDR3 spans 13 amino acids. Germline V gene lookup returns CDR1 SGHDT and CDR2 YYEEEE. The CDR3 DNA follows: TGTGCCAGCAGCTTGGATCAGGGAGATACGCAGTATTTT. Translation gives CASSLDQGDTQYF.

This clone was observed a single time. The CDR3 reads CASSLTGASTDTQYF. CDR3 bases: TGTGCCAGCAGCTTGACAGGGGCTAGCACAGATACGCAGTATTTT. The chain joins TRBV5-8 to TRBJ2-3, with 7 bases aligning to TRBD1. CDR1 is SGHTS and CDR2 is YDEGEE in the germline V gene. V lost 1 base and J lost 0; bases outside the gene matches: 2. The CDR3 is 15 amino acids.

The genes are TRBV30 and TRBJ1-1, with D possibly matching TRBD1 (5 bases). The CDR3 has 14 residues. The germline V gene encodes CDR1 GTSNPN and CDR2 SVGIG (reference sequence). V was trimmed by 3 bases and J by 1 base, leaving 12 bases between them. DNA of the CDR3: TGTGCCTGGAGCTTTGGGGCTTCGAACACTGAAGCTTTCTTT. Residues: CAWSFGASNTEAFF.